Included here is one T cell receptor (beta chain) sequence, with context. No antigen is known for it. V was trimmed by 3 bases and J by 8 bases, leaving 12 bases between them. CDR3 length: 13 amino acids. Germline V gene data show CDR1 as SGHTA and CDR2 as FQGNSA. The repertoire was sequenced with immunoSEQ multiplex PCR; TCRdb's copy has only in-frame clones and lacks some. The profile shows around 30,000 clones, approximately 80% of them singletons. The data were taken from a study of OX40 agonist ivuxolimab in advanced cancers. Across the whole study: Among those treated, three patients had partial responses, one with hepatocellular carcinoma and two with cutaneous melanoma. Overall study findings and caveats: Also showing low normalized T-cell clonal expansion were some of the nonresponders.

The cohort excluded patients with autoimmune disease history or systemic immunosuppression. The sample in question was CD4+ or CD8+ T cells sorted from blood, obtained in a trial of the OX40 agonist ivuxolimab. The chain links TRBV7-2 to TRBJ2-3, with D unresolved. This TCR was sampled from an adult with an advanced solid tumor such as melanoma, head and neck, liver or kidney cancer. CDR3 amino acids: CASSLGRASTQYF. The DNA for the CDR3 is TGTGCCAGCAGCTTGGGCCGGGCGAGTACGCAGTATTTT.